This T cell receptor beta chain was sequenced for a study of beta chain features in type 1 diabetes. Findings and limits, study-wide: Any PCR bias toward short templates would affect both groups alike. Cells carrying high TCR expression could end up over-represented when cDNA is sequenced. There was a moderate but significant shortening of TCRB CDR3s in all four CD4+ subsets of Type 1 diabetes patients.

To note about this clone: Its specificity is not known.

Germline lookup yields CDR1 MNHNY and CDR2 SVGAGI (reference sequence). The CDR3 is 16 residues long. Germline trimming cut 6 bases from V and 0 bases from J; bases unmatched to any gene: 5. Expressed TCRB transcripts were sequenced because the isolated RNA had all been reverse transcribed beforehand. Sequencing was performed with immunoSEQ multiplex PCR; in TCRdb, only in-frame clones are kept and a portion is missing. The table shows 860,000 or so clones, with 17% occurring only once. This clonotype originated in a woman younger than 30 in good health. The sample consisted of naive CD4+ T cells from blood. The V call is TRBV6-6, the J call TRBJ2-6, with 7 bases fitting TRBD1. The CDR3 DNA is TGTGCCAGCAGACCGACAGGGTTCTCTGGGGCCAACGTCCTGACTTTC. It yields the protein CASRPTGFSGANVLTF.